Below, 13 T cell receptor beta chains from the same sample are listed, as sequenced in a study of graft-versus-host responses after intestinal transplantation. The method was immunoSEQ multiplex PCR; TCRdb's version includes in-frame clones alone and lacks a portion of them. The sample carries about 120,000 clones, approximately 90% recorded once. No antigen has been identified for these receptors. Sequenced material: unstimulated CD4+ T cells sorted from spleen or lymph node cells, taken before intestinal transplant. These receptors all stem from a human donor who received an intestinal transplant.

The chain employs TRBV6-1 and TRBJ1-2; 7 bases align to TRBD1. From germline, CDR1 is MNHNS and CDR2 SASEGT. The CDR3 covers 15 residues. This CDR3 is CPPGDRLSVLYGYTF. CDR3 DNA: TGTCCCCCCGGGGACAGACTCTCGGTCCTATATGGCTACACCTTC.

The chain joins TRBV9 to TRBJ2-1, with TRBD2 matching over 14 bases. This CDR3 is built from 17 residues. Germline lookup yields CDR1 SGDLS and CDR2 YYNGEE. Trimming removed 2 bases from V and 9 bases from J; junction bases left unmatched: 10. DNA of the CDR3: TGTGCCAGCAGCGTCGGATGGACTAGCGGGAGGAATAGTGAGCAGTTCTTC. This gives the protein CASSVGWTSGRNSEQFF.

The chain combines TRBV4-1 with TRBJ1-2, with a tentative D call TRBD1 (6 bases). Between the trimmed V and J ends, which lost 0 bases and 1 base, there was a span of 15 bases. The CDR3 has 17 residues. In germline, CDR1 is MGHRA, CDR2 YSYEKL. In DNA, the CDR3 is TGCGCCAGCAGCCAAGATGGAGTGACAGGCCGTAACTATGGCTACACCTTC. It specifies CASSQDGVTGRNYGYTF.

This clone was found once. The rearrangement uses TRBV27 and TRBJ1-4, with TRBD1 matching over 12 bases. The J segment lost 8 bases and the V segment lost 7 bases, leaving 8 bases of the junction unmatched. This CDR3 region has 15 residues. The germline gives CDR1 MNHEY, CDR2 SMNVEV (reference sequence). CDR3 amino acids: CASNRYGTGGEKLFF. CDR3 nucleotides: TGTGCCAGCAACCGATACGGGACAGGGGGCGAAAAACTGTTTTTT.

The J gene is TRBJ1-2, the V gene TRBV7-9, with TRBD1 identical over 8 bases. CDR3 size: 12 residues. Germline CDR1 and CDR2: SEHNR and FQNEAQ (reference sequence). The junction had 5 bases not matched to a gene; V was cut back by 6 bases and J by 8 bases. The CDR3 bases are TGTGCCAGCAGGGAGACAGGGGACGGCTACACCTTC. Protein: CASRETGDGYTF.

J is TRBJ2-7 and V is TRBV5-1; TRBD2 is a possible D gene (5 bases). The CDR3 totals 17 residues. V dropped 4 bases and J dropped 3 bases, with 23 bases sitting between them. The germline V gene encodes CDR1 SGHRS and CDR2 YFSETQ. CDR3 loop: CASSPLAVSGAGYEQYF. Here the CDR3 DNA reads TGCGCCAGCAGCCCGCTAGCTGTGTCAGGCGCGGGCTACGAGCAGTACTTC.

The chain links TRBV20-1 to TRBJ2-1, with 7 bases that match TRBD1. Germline assignment: CDR1 DFQATT and CDR2 SNEGSKA (reference sequence). This CDR3 comprises 11 residues. The CDR3, as DNA: TGCAGAGTCCAAGGGGGCCGAGAGCAGTTCTTC. Its protein product is CRVQGGREQFF.

The chain employs TRBV4-1 and TRBJ1-2; 7 nucleotides agree with TRBD1. This CDR3 has 14 residues. The junction had 9 bases not matched to a gene; V was cut back by 4 bases and J by 7 bases. Germline V lookup: CDR1 MGHRA, CDR2 YSYEKL. CDR3 sequence: CASSPGHRGSGYTF. The CDR3 DNA sequence: TGCGCCAGCAGCCCCGGACACAGGGGCTCTGGCTACACCTTC.

This chain connects TRBV6-6 to TRBJ2-5; a possible D gene is TRBD1 (5 bases). Trimming shortened V by 10 bases and J by 5 bases, and 11 bases separated the two germline ends. The CDR3 is made up of 11 amino acids. Germline V lookup: CDR1 MNHNY, CDR2 SVGAGI (reference sequence). The chain's CDR3 is CATLGAETQYF. CDR3 coding DNA: TGTGCCACCCTAGGGGCCGAGACCCAGTACTTC.

The chain is built from TRBV6-1 and TRBJ2-7; 8 positions match TRBD2. The CDR3 is made up of 19 amino acids. Losses at the gene ends were 2 bases for V and 1 base for J; bases not matched to a gene: 16. Germline V gene data show CDR1 as MNHNS and CDR2 as SASEGT. The CDR3 DNA reads TGTGCCAGCAGTGAAACGGGGCGGGTCGGGAGGGAGAGGTCCTACGAGCAGTACTTC. This encodes CASSETGRVGRERSYEQYF.

V gene TRBV28 combines with J gene TRBJ2-7; 8 nucleotides align to TRBD2. The germline gives CDR1 MDHEN, CDR2 SYDVKM. V dropped 2 bases and J dropped 0; count of bases not matched to a gene: 0. This CDR3 has 14 amino acids. The CDR3 protein is CASSLRGGSYEQYF. CDR3 DNA: TGTGCCAGCAGTTTACGGGGGGGCTCCTACGAGCAGTACTTC.

CDR3 in amino acids: CASSSPVARKQFF. The DNA of the CDR3 is TGTGCCAGTAGTTCCCCAGTCGCCAGGAAGCAGTTCTTC. This chain connects TRBV19 to TRBJ2-1; D uncertain. CDR1 is LNHDA, CDR2 SQIVND, per germline (reference sequence). V lost 5 bases to trimming and J lost 11 bases, with 16 bases between them. The CDR3 length is 13 residues.

This clone was recorded only once. The chain recombines TRBV6-6 with TRBJ1-1, with 10 nucleotides matching TRBD1. CDR1 and CDR2 from the germline V gene are MNHNY and SVGAGI (reference sequence). CDR3 length equals 14 residues. V shed 6 bases, J shed 4 bases, and the junction held 5 bases outside the gene matches. The CDR3, as DNA: TGTGCCAGCAGCCGGACAGGGGGAGTCACTGAAGCTTTCTTT. Its translation: CASSRTGGVTEAFF.